This T cell receptor beta chain was profiled in a study of cytomegalovirus exposure and HLA in healthy donors (dated by TCRdb to 2015 to 2018). For the study in its entirety: An earlier analysis of under 600 of the donors reported more than 250 Gb of sequence data and 120 million or so unique TCR beta sequences from around 200 million T cells. Around 300 gigabases of sequencing data and tens of millions of unique TCR sequences were included in an early release covering several hundred HLA-typed donors. Of the 350 to 450 genotyped donors, roughly 80% fell in the genetic ancestry cluster associated with self-reported Caucasian donors. The study aimed to test whether signatures of past pathogen exposure could be identified by cataloging public T cell receptors. Using immunosequencing, the study profiled T cell repertoires from about 610 subjects and related those repertoires to cytomegalovirus serostatus. A separate validation cohort of about 110 different subjects was used in addition to the approximately 700-subject first cohort. To predict cytomegalovirus infection status, the study brought together high-throughput TCR immunosequencing, statistical association of individual TCRs with disease status, and machine learning. To study patterns of TCR occurrence, a later analysis re-analyzed previously published TCR beta repertoires from just over 650 donors and added high-resolution HLA genotyping. In the later analysis, no new phenotypic data were used to find candidate immune exposures; instead, reliance was placed on TCR beta sequences and their occurrence across donors. An earlier analysis of roughly 580 of the donors used high-throughput TCR beta sequencing to judge whether each TCR beta V gene segment behaved as functional or pseudogenic. Donor age, sex, ethnicity and CMV serostatus were compiled together with the repertoire data. In a later genetic analysis, genome-wide SNP genotypes for about three fifths of the 666 donors were used, and that subset was treated as a discovery cohort. Every repertoire in the discovery cohort had been generated on one and the same sequencing platform. HLA typing included class I and class II loci at four-digit resolution. The number of donors typed differed by locus, with roughly 620-630 for A, B, C, DRB1 and DQB1, more than 500 for DQA1, 606 for DPA1, and some 440 for DPB1. About five DR-DQ haplotypes were treated as single units for association and clustering because of strong linkage in the cohort. Among about 400 genotyped donors of the cohort, an average of about 220,000 unique TCR beta nucleotide sequences was sequenced per donor, of which 15% to 20% were non-productive. General conclusions and limits of the study: An earlier analysis of around 600 of the donors showed that most TCR beta V segments appeared in productive rearrangements either about 87% or about 30% of the time, which broadly matched IMGT annotations. Only TCR beta chains were sequenced in this cohort, and the absence of alpha or paired-chain data limited detectable features. Compared with equally common non-associated chains, HLA-associated TCR beta chains in a later analysis were more clonally expanded and had lower generation probabilities. Across donors, most TCR sequences were observed very rarely, whereas some public TCRs were present in many individuals. The presence/absence analyses assumed that sequencing depth was roughly uniform across donors, and that assumption may not be true. In a later analysis, several top co-occurrence clusters were reported to appear linked to parvovirus B19, influenza, CMV and Epstein-Barr virus. A further reported finding was that TCR beta sequences accurately predicted the HLA-A and HLA-B alleles for most subjects in the first cohort. Because some donors lacked HLA typing at each locus, the association tests relied only on the typed subset. The earlier analysis of fewer than 750 of the donors excluded some 15 rarely observed V segments, including chromosome 9 orphons, because counts were too low. Correlated functional status among segregating V segments might be attributable to linkage disequilibrium, but an unknown experimental factor could not be ruled out. In a later analysis, 16,951 TCR beta sequences were associated with specific HLA alleles at a false discovery rate of 0.05. The study gave a list of 150 to 200 TCR beta chains associated with cytomegalovirus. A cluster of highly shared sequence variants was judged likely to be a technical artifact of the sequencing pipeline. According to a later analysis, most CMV-associated TCR beta chains appeared to be HLA-restricted, and the HLA associations seemed to be driven largely by CMV exposure. A later genetic analysis reported fewer N-insertions in productive TCRs among donors in an Asian-associated ancestry cluster than the roughly 620-donor mean. A few of the identified cytomegalovirus-associated TCR beta chains were confirmed in vitro to be specific for cytomegalovirus antigens. CMV serostatus was the only immune exposure information available for the cohort. In a later genetic analysis, a missense DCLRE1C variant was associated with V-gene and J-gene trimming of TCR beta chains, and the association was replicated in an independent cohort. In both the original and validation cohorts, the classifier was reported to diagnose cytomegalovirus status with high specificity and sensitivity. The authors suggested that the approach could potentially be generalized to other disease states and immunological phenotypes. A later analysis found that TCR association rates varied across HLA loci, with DRB1 alleles showing the most associated TCRs and HLA-C alleles the fewest. When HLA alleles, especially DR and DQ, strongly co-occurred, TCR associations were difficult to assign to individual alleles.

Worth noting for this clone: Its antigen is still unknown. No base qualities exist here, and no much larger clone lies one base off it.

In total, approximately 700 healthy bone marrow donors made up the cohort. At the time of sampling, all cohort members were nominally healthy, though unrecorded immune exposures were likely present. The donor tested CMV seropositive, placing the donor among the roughly 300 seropositive members of the cohort. A peripheral blood sample was provided by each donor, and peripheral blood mononuclear cells were used for TCR beta sequencing. Genomic DNA was extracted from the blood cell samples with the Qiagen DNeasy Blood Extraction Kit. The library was made by the immunoSEQ multiplex PCR assay. The multiplex PCR relied on a mix of 60 forward primers for TCR Vbeta segments and 13 reverse primers for TCR Jbeta segments. Amplification of the CDR3 region of rearranged TCR beta genes was performed with a multiplex PCR assay on genomic DNA. The amplified TCR beta libraries were sequenced on the Illumina HiSeq System as 87-base-pair reads. The authors processed their data as follows. In a later analysis, 80 million or so unique TCR beta chains were counted across the 650 to 750 repertoires, and approximately 11 million of these chains were shared by at least two donors. Raw reads were error-corrected and collapsed into unique sequences by a nearest-neighbor algorithm in which closely related sequences were merged to remove PCR and sequencing errors. V, D and J gene segments were assigned by aligning CDR3 sequences to IMGT reference sequences. Each retained sequence needed at least a six-nucleotide match to both a V gene segment and a J gene segment. Rearrangements were called productive when the CDR3 lacked stop codons and stayed in frame with V and J; all others were non-productive. CDR3 was defined by IMGT convention, running from the second conserved V-encoded cysteine to the conserved J-encoded phenylalanine. The earlier analysis of 500 to 750 of the donors excluded any sequence lacking an unambiguous match to a single V gene segment. An earlier analysis of a few hundred of the donors called V segments functional above 56.7% productive rearrangements and segregating when the between-donor standard deviation exceeded 5%. A statistical classification framework was built to diagnose cytomegalovirus status from the catalog of TCR beta chain sequences. In a later analysis, V and J genes were assigned by comparing TCR nucleotide sequences against IMGT/GENE-DB human TR gene sequences. In a later analysis, CDR3 sequences and most-parsimonious VDJ recombination scenarios were assigned using the TCRdist pipeline. In a later analysis, each TCR beta chain was defined by its CDR3 amino acid sequence together with its V-gene family, and reads without a unique V-gene family were excluded. To address suspected cross-contamination and a sequencing artifact, a later analysis removed under 600 highly shared, low-generation-probability nucleotide sequences. A later analysis calculated a clonal expansion index for each public chain from normalized within-repertoire ranks of inferred template counts. In a later analysis, generation probabilities were computed using a VDJ recombination model fitted to out-of-frame rearrangements, and the results were checked against IGoR. A later analysis scored TCR-TCR, TCR-HLA and TCR-CMV co-occurrence with hypergeometric tests, applying a repertoire-size bias correction to TCR pairs. In a later analysis, false discovery rates were estimated by permuting HLA or CMV assignments 20 times. In a later analysis, co-occurring TCRs were grouped using DBSCAN, and TCRdist sequence similarity was added for clustering within HLA-allele-positive subsets. For co-occurrence clustering, repertoires with fewer than 30,000 or more than 120,000 public chains were excluded, along with five repertoires with anomalous nucleotide sharing. Imported from immuneACCESS, the table was reduced by TCRdb to in-frame sequences with V and J called. These copies leave out some clones; in studies compared against another copy, an unresolved V gene accounts for under half, and the cause of the remainder is not known. V, J and clone size are those of that table, while D and trimming were read from the DNA. The sample table contains 120,000 or so clones; only one count was recorded for 75% to 90% of them. The ten biggest clones cover more than 8% of the sample.

This TCR came from a man aged 25 to 40 in good health and CMV-seropositive. Specimen: PBMCs.

The CDR3: CASSRGSAQTGNTIYF. The nucleotide sequence is TGCGCCAGCAGCCGGGGGTCCGCACAGACTGGAAACACCATATATTTT. The chain is made from TRBV5-1 and TRBJ1-3; TRBD1 is possibly the D segment (5 matching bases). V loses 4 bases, J loses 2 bases, and the germline ends lie 16 bases apart. CDR3 length: 16 amino acids, cysteine to phenylalanine. This entry keeps only the CDR3 DNA: 48 bases, framed from base 1. CDR1 and CDR2, looked up from the germline V gene, are SGHRS and YFSETQ.